This entry lists 16 T cell receptor beta chains sequenced from one sample in a study of blood T cell repertoires in COVID-19. Assay used: immunoSEQ multiplex PCR; TCRdb lists only in-frame clones, some missing. The sample carries fewer than 85,000 clones, more than 75% recorded once. The source material was peripheral blood. These receptor sequences come from a woman older than 75 with active or convalescent COVID-19.

The V call is TRBV20-1, the J call TRBJ1-1; TRBD1 matches 7 bases. This CDR3 region has 15 residues. V shed 3 bases and J 3 bases; nucleotides not matched to a gene: 10. Looked up from germline, CDR1 is DFQATT and CDR2 is SNEGSKA (reference sequence). Here the CDR3 reads CSASGRGASDTEAFF. The CDR3 DNA reads as TGCAGTGCTAGTGGCAGGGGGGCCTCGGACACTGAAGCTTTCTTT.

This clone was seen only a few times. The V and J genes are TRBV6-6 and TRBJ1-6; D unresolved. The CDR3 is 17 residues long. Germline CDR1 is MNHNY and CDR2 is SVGAGI (reference sequence). V was clipped by 5 bases and J by 4 bases, with 18 bases between them. CDR3 protein: CASSRLREPAYNSPLHF. The CDR3, as DNA: TGTGCCAGCAGTCGTCTTAGGGAGCCAGCATATAATTCACCCCTCCACTTT.

The CDR3 DNA is TGTGCCAGCAGCTTGCCGGGGAACCTAGCGGGTTCGGTGGGCCAGTACTTC. Translation: CASSLPGNLAGSVGQYF. The gene calls are TRBV5-6 and TRBJ2-5, with 8 positions matching TRBD2. The ends lost 1 base at V and 10 bases at J; junction bases unmatched: 18. Looked up from germline, CDR1 is SGHDT and CDR2 is YYEEEE. This CDR3 is 17 amino acids long.

About this clone itself: At one end, the junction sequence differs from germline, possibly due to a read error. The genes are TRBV5-1 and TRBJ2-2, with 7 bases identical to TRBD1. The CDR3 covers 14 residues. CDR1 and CDR2 (germline): SGHRS, YFSETQ. This CDR3 reads CASSSQGNAGELFF. CDR3 DNA: TGCGCCAGCAGCTCACAGGGGAACGCCGGGGAGCTGTTTTTT. Together with reference TRBV5-1 and TRBJ2-2, the CDR3 gives the full variable domain: KAGVTQTPRYLIKTRGQQVTLSCSPISGHRSVSWYQQTPGQGLQFLFEYFSETQRNKGNFPGRFSGRQFSNSRSEMNVSTLELGDSALYLCASSSQGNAGELFFGEGSRLTVL.

This clone was seen more than once but under ten times. The CDR3 spells CASSSAGQPQHF. Here the CDR3 DNA reads TGTGCCAGCAGTTCTGCGGGACAGCCCCAGCATTTT. The chain carries TRBV12-3 or TRBV12-4 and TRBJ1-5, with D unclear. The CDR3 is 12 amino acids. Trimming removed 4 bases at V and 7 bases at J, with 8 bases between.

This sequence joins TRBV5-1 and TRBJ2-2; a weak D match, TRBD1 (5 bases). Germline values: CDR1 SGHRS, CDR2 YFSETQ. The germline V and J ends were trimmed by 4 bases and 6 bases, with 13 bases remaining between them. CDR3 length: 14 residues. This chain's CDR3 is CASSVQVVSGELFF. The CDR3 DNA is TGCGCCAGCAGCGTACAGGTGGTGTCCGGGGAGCTGTTTTTT.

This clone has only a few counts. The chain carries TRBV13 and TRBJ1-5, with D maybe TRBD1 (6 bases). Germline CDR1 and CDR2: PRHDT and FYEKMQ (reference sequence). Trimming left V 0 bases short and J 0 bases short, with 9 bases between. This CDR3 spans 16 amino acids. The CDR3 coding sequence is TGTGCCAGCAGCTTAGGCGCAGGGGTTAGCAATCAGCCCCAGCATTTT. Translation: CASSLGAGVSNQPQHF.

In its sample, this clone was seen a few times. J is TRBJ1-2 and V is TRBV7-2, with D tentatively TRBD1 (6 bases). V was trimmed by 5 bases and J by 5 bases, leaving 24 bases between them. This CDR3 spans 17 amino acids. Germline V gene data show CDR1 as SGHTA and CDR2 as FQGNSA. The CDR3: CASSPSGQRMSGYGYTF. Written as DNA, the CDR3 is TGTGCCAGCAGCCCCAGCGGACAGCGTATGTCTGGGTATGGCTACACCTTC.

This sequence joins TRBV30 and TRBJ2-7, with D perhaps TRBD2 (5 bases). Looked up from germline, CDR1 is GTSNPN and CDR2 is SVGIG (reference sequence). V was clipped by 2 bases and J by 3 bases, with 11 bases between them. This CDR3 spans 13 amino acids. CDR3 loop: CAWSSGLHYEQYF. The CDR3 region has the DNA TGTGCCTGGAGTAGCGGATTACACTACGAGCAGTACTTC.

This clone was observed a few times. J is TRBJ1-2 and V is TRBV19; D unresolved. V lost 5 bases and J 1 base, leaving 11 bases between the germline ends. Germline V lookup: CDR1 LNHDA, CDR2 SQIVND (reference sequence). The length of the CDR3 is 14 residues. Here the CDR3 DNA reads TGTGCCAGTAGTTCCGTGGCGGGTAACTATGGCTACACCTTC. This translates into CASSSVAGNYGYTF.

This clone was seen a few times. The V and J genes are TRBV5-5 and TRBJ2-4; maybe TRBD1 (6 bases). The CDR3 is made up of 16 amino acids. Germline-derived CDR1 and CDR2 are SGHKS and YYEKEE (reference sequence). Trimming cost V 4 bases and J 6 bases, with 20 bases left between them. CDR3 DNA: TGTGCCAGCAGCCTCCAAGCAGGGGACGAGGGAAACATTCAGTACTTC. Amino acid sequence: CASSLQAGDEGNIQYF.

The genes are TRBV18 and TRBJ1-1, with D uncertain. The CDR3 is 13 residues long. The V and J ends lost 0 bases and 9 bases respectively, with 11 bases between them. CDR1 and CDR2 from the germline V gene are KGHSH and LQKENI. The CDR3 reads CASSPPSGLKAFF. The CDR3, as DNA: TGTGCCAGCTCACCACCGTCCGGGTTGAAAGCTTTCTTT.

The chain joins TRBV2 to TRBJ2-5; no clear D. CDR3 length: 12 amino acids. Looked up from germline, CDR1 is SNHLY and CDR2 is FYNNEI. The V gene lost 6 bases and the J gene lost 4 bases, with 9 bases spanning the gap. In DNA form, the CDR3 reads TGTGCCAGCAGCCCCAATAGAGAGACCCAGTACTTC. Its protein product is CASSPNRETQYF.

The J gene is TRBJ2-7, the V gene TRBV4-3; D uncertain. This CDR3 has 15 residues. Trimming stripped 0 bases from V and 2 bases from J, with 11 bases between. Germline V CDR1 and CDR2: LGHNA, YSLEER. CDR3 amino acids: CASSQESLPTYEQYF. CDR3 nucleotides: TGCGCCAGCAGCCAAGAATCACTACCAACCTACGAGCAGTACTTC.

The V gene is TRBV5-1, the J gene TRBJ2-7; 10 bases agree with TRBD1. The CDR3 is 15 residues long. Per the germline V gene, CDR1 is SGHRS and CDR2 is YFSETQ. The V segment lost 4 bases and the J segment 1 base; nucleotides outside the gene matches: 5. This CDR3 is CASSQGTGVSYEQYF. In DNA, the CDR3 is TGCGCCAGCAGCCAAGGGACAGGGGTTTCCTACGAGCAGTACTTC.

The gene calls are TRBV7-8 and TRBJ1-6, with D hard to call. This CDR3 is built from 13 residues. V was clipped by 5 bases and J by 9 bases, with 11 bases between them. Per germline, CDR1 SGHVS and CDR2 FQNEAQ. CDR3: CASSLRGSSPLHF. CDR3 DNA: TGTGCCAGCAGCCTCAGAGGGAGTTCACCCCTCCACTTT. Combining the CDR3 with reference TRBV7-8 and TRBJ1-6 gives the whole variable domain GAGVSQSPRYKVAKRGQDVALRCDPISGHVSLFWYQQALGQGPEFLTYFQNEAQLDKSGLPSDRFFAERPEGSVSTLKIQRTQQEDSAVYLCASSLRGSSPLHFGNGTRLTVT.